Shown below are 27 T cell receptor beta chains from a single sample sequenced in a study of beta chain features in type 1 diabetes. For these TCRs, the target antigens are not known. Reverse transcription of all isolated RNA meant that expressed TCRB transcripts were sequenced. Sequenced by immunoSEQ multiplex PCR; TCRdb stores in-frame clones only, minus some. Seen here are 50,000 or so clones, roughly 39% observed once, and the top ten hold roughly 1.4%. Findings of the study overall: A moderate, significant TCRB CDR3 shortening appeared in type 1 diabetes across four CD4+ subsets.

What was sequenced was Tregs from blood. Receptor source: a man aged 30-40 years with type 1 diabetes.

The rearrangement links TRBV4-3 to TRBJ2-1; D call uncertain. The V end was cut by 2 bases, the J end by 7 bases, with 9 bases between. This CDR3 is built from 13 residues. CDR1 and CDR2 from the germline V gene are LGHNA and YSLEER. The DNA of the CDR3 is TGCGCCAGCAGCCAATCCCACGGTAATGAGCAGTTCTTC. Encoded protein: CASSQSHGNEQFF.

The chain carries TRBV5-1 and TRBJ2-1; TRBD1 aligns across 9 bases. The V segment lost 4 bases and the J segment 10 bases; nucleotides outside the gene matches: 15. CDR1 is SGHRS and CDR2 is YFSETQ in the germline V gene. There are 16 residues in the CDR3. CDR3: CASSVTGGRGFGEQFF. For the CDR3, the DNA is TGCGCCAGCAGCGTGACAGGGGGAAGGGGGTTCGGGGAGCAGTTCTTC.

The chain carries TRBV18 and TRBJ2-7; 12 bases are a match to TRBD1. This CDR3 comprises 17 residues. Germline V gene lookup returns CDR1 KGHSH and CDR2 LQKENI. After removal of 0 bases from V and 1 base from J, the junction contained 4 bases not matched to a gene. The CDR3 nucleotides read TGTGCCAGCTCACCACCGTCGGGACAGGGGGCTTCCTACGAGCAGTACTTC. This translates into CASSPPSGQGASYEQYF.

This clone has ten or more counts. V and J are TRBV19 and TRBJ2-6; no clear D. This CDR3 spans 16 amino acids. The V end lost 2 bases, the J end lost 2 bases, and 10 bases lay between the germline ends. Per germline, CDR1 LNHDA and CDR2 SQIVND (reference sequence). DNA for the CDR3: TGTGCCAGTAGTATATTGCGGTTGACTGGGGCCAACGTCCTGACTTTC. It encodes CASSILRLTGANVLTF.

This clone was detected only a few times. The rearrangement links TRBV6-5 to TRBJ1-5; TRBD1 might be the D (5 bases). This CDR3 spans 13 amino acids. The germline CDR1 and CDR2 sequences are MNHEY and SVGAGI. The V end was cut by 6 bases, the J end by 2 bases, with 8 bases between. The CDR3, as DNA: TGTGCCAGCAGGGGGCAAGGCAATCAGCCCCAGCATTTT. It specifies CASRGQGNQPQHF.

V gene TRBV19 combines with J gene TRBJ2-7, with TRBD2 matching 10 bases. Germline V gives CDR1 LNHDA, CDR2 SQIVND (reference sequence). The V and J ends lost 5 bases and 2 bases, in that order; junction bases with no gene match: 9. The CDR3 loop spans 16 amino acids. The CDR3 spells CASSPHSGTSAYEQYF. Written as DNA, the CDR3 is TGTGCCAGTAGTCCGCACTCCGGGACTAGCGCCTACGAGCAGTACTTC.

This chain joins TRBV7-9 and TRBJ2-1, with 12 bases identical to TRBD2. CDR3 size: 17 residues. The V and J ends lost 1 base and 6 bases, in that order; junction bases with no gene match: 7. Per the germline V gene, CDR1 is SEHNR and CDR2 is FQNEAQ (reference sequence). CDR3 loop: CASSLGLAGDVGNEQFF. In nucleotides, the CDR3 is TGTGCCAGCAGCTTAGGACTAGCGGGAGATGTCGGCAATGAGCAGTTCTTC.

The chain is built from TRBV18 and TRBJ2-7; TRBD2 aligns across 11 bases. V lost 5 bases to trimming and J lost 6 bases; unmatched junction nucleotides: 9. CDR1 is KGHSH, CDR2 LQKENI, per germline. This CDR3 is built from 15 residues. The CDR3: CASSTLPTSGTEQYF. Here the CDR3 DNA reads TGTGCCAGCTCAACGCTACCGACTAGCGGGACCGAGCAGTACTTC.

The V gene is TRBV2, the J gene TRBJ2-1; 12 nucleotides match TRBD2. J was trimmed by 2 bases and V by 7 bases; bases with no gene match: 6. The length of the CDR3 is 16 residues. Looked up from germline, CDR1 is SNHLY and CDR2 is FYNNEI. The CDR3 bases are TGTGCCAGCAAGACTAGCGGGAGCCCTCCCTACAATGAGCAGTTCTTC. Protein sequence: CASKTSGSPPYNEQFF.

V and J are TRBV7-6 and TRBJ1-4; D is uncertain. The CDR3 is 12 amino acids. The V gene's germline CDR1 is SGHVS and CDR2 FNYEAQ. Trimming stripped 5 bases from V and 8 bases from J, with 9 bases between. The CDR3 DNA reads TGTGCCAGCAGCCCCCCACAAGAAAAACTGTTTTTT. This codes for CASSPPQEKLFF.

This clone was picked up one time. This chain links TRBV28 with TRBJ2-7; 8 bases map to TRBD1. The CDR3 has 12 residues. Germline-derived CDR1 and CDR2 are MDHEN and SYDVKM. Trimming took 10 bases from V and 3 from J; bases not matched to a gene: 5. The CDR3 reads CATSQGVYEQYF. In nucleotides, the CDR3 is TGTGCCACCTCACAGGGGGTCTACGAGCAGTACTTC.

The CDR3 sequence is CSVLRTGGHEQYF. The CDR3, as DNA: TGCAGCGTCCTACGGACAGGGGGGCACGAGCAGTACTTC. This sequence joins TRBV29-1 and TRBJ2-7, with TRBD1 identical over 10 bases. Trimming at V came to 6 bases and at J to 5 bases, leaving 7 bases not matched to a gene. The CDR3 sequence is 13 residues long. The germline V gene encodes CDR1 SQVTM and CDR2 ANQGSEA.

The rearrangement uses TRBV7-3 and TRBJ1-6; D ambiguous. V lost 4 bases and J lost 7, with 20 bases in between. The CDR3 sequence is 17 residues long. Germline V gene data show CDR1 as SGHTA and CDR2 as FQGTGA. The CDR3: CASSYPVVFSPNSPLHF. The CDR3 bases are TGTGCCAGCAGCTACCCGGTGGTATTTAGTCCGAATTCACCCCTCCACTTT. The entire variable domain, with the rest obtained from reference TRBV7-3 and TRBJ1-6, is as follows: GAGVSQTPSNKVTEKGKYVELRCDPISGHTALYWYRQSLGQGPEFLIYFQGTGAADDSGLPNDRFFAVRPEGSVSTLKIQRTERGDSAVYLCASSYPVVFSPNSPLHFGNGTRLTVT.

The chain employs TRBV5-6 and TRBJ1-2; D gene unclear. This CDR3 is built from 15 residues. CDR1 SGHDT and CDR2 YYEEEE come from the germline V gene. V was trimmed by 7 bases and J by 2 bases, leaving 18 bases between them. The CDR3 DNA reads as TGTGCCAGCCATTGGTCCCCGACGGAGAACTATGGCTACACCTTC. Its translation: CASHWSPTENYGYTF. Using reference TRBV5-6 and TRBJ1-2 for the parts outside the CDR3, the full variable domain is DAGVTQSPTHLIKTRGQQVTLRCSPKSGHDTVSWYQQALGQGPQFIFQYYEEEERQRGNFPDRFSGHQFPNYSSELNVNALLLGDSALYLCASHWSPTENYGYTFGSGTRLTVV.

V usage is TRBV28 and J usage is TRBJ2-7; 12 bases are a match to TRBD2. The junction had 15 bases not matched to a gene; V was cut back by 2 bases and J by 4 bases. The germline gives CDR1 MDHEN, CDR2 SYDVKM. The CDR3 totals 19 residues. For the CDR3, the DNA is TGTGCCAGCAGTTTAGGTTGGGACTTACTAGCGGGAGGCGCTTACGAGCAGTACTTC. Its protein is CASSLGWDLLAGGAYEQYF.

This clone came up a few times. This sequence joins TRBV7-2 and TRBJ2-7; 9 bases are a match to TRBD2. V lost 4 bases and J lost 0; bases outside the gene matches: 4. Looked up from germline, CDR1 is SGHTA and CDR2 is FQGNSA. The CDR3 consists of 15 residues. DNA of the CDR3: TGTGCCAGCAGCTCAGCGGGAGGCACCTCCTACGAGCAGTACTTC. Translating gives CASSSAGGTSYEQYF.

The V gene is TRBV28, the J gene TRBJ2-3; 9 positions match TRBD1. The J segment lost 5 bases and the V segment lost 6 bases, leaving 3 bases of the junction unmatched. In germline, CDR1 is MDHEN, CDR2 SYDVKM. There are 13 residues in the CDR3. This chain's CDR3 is CASSGTGRDTQYF. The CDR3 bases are TGTGCCAGCAGCGGGACAGGGAGAGATACGCAGTATTTT. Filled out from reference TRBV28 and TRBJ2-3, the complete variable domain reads DVKVTQSSRYLVKRTGEKVFLECVQDMDHENMFWYRQDPGLGLRLIYFSYDVKMKEKGDIPEGYSVSREKKERFSLILESASTNQTSMYLCASSGTGRDTQYFGPGTRLTVL.

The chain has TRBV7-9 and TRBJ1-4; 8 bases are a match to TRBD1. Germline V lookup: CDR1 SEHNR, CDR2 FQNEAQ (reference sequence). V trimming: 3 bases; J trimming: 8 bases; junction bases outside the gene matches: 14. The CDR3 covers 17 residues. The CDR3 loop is CASSFGTGLLTGEKLFF. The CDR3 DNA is TGTGCCAGCAGCTTCGGGACAGGTCTCCTGACGGGGGAAAAACTGTTTTTT.

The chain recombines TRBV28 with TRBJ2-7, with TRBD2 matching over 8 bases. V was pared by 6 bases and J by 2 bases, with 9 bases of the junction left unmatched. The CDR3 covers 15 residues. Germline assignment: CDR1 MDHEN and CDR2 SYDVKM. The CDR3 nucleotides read TGTGCCAGCAGCCCACGGGGGGGTTTTACCTACGAGCAGTACTTC. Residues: CASSPRGGFTYEQYF.

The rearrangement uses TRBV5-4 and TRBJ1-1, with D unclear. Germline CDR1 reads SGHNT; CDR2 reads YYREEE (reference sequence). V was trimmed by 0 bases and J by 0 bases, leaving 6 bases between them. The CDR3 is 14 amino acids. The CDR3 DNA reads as TGTGCCAGCAGCTTGGGGCACATGAACACTGAAGCTTTCTTT. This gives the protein CASSLGHMNTEAFF.

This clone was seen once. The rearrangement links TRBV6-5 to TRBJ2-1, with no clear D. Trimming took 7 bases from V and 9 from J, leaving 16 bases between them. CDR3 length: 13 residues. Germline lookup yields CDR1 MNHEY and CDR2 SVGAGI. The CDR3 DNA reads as TGTGCCAGCACTAGACCCGACGGTGGTGAGCAGTTCTTC. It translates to CASTRPDGGEQFF.

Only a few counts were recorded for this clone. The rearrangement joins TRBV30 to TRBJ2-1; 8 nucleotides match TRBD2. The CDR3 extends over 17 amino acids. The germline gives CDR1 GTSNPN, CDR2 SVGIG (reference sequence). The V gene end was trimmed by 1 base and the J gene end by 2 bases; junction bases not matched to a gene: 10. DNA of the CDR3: TGTGCCTGGAGTGATGGTCGGCTAGCGGGTGCCTACAATGAGCAGTTCTTC. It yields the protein CAWSDGRLAGAYNEQFF.

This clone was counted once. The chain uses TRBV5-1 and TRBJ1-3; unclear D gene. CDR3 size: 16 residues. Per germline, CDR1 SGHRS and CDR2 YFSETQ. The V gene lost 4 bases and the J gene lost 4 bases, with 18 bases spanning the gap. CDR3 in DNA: TGCGCCAGCAGCAAAGCGGATGTGGGGTACGGAAACACCATATATTTT. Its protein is CASSKADVGYGNTIYF.

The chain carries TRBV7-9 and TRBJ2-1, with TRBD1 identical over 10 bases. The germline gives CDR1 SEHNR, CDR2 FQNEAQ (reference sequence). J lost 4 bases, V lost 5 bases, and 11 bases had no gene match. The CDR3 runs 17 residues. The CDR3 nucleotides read TGTGCCAGCAGCCCCGCGACAGGGGGCTATGCTTACAATGAGCAGTTCTTC. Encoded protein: CASSPATGGYAYNEQFF.

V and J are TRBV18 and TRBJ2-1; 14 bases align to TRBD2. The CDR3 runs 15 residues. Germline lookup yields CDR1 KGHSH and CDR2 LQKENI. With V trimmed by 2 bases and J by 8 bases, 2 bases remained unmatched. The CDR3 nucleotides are TGTGCCAGCTCACCAGGACTAGCGGGAGGCCATGAGCAGTTCTTC. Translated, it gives CASSPGLAGGHEQFF.

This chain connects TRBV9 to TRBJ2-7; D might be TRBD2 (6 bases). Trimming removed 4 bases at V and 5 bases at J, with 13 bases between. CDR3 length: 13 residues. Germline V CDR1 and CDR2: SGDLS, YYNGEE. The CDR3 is CASSRLVNHEQYF. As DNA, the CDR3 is TGTGCCAGCAGCCGACTAGTTAATCACGAGCAGTACTTC.

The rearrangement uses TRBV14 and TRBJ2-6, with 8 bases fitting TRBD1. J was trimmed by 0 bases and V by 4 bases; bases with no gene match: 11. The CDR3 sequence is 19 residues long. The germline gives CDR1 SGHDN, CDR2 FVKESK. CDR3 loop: CASSLYRGARISGANVLTF. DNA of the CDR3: TGTGCCAGCAGCCTATACAGGGGGGCGCGGATCTCTGGGGCCAACGTCCTGACTTTC.